The sequence of this TCR beta chain was determined in a study of T cell changes during pregnancy in multiple sclerosis. The CDR3 covers 12 residues. V gave up 8 bases and J gave up 2 bases, with 10 bases separating them. Germline CDR1 is MNHNS and CDR2 is SASEGT. Using immunoSEQ multiplex PCR, the repertoire was profiled, and TCRdb retains in-frame clones only, with some absent. The sample has 40,000 to 50,000 clones; 90% to 95% are singletons. The chain uses TRBV6-1 and TRBJ2-7; maybe TRBD1 (6 bases). The sequences come from CD4+ T cells from peripheral blood mononuclear cells, collected in the first trimester of pregnancy. This TCR came from a female donor with multiple sclerosis, enrolled in a pregnancy study. The DNA of the CDR3 is TGTGCCAGCGGGACAATGACCTACGAGCAGTACTTC. Translating gives CASGTMTYEQYF.